A selection of T cell receptor beta chains follows, all from one sample in a study of neoadjuvant anti-PD-1 for oral cavity cancer. This table comes from immunoSEQ multiplex PCR, and its TCRdb copy is limited to in-frame clones, with some not included. The sample has about 12,000 clones; around 70% are singletons. The sample was PBMCs, taken after nivolumab (anti-PD-1) treatment. The receptor source for this set is a person between 35 and 79 years old with oral cavity squamous cell carcinoma. The CDR3 runs from the conserved cysteine through the conserved F or W. Each record gives: J gene, V gene, clone size, D gene, CDR3 protein, CDR3 DNA. A D gene is named only where the DNA matches it firmly. Not all rows give a size; the values are once, few, many and, for expanded clones, a class.

J: TRBJ2-7
V: TRBV6-1
size: NA
D: NA
CDR3: CASRRQPTYEQYF
DNA: TGTGCCAGCAGACGACAGCCTACCTACGAGCAGTACTTC

J: TRBJ2-2
V: TRBV2
size: NA
D: NA
CDR3: CASRQGEGGELFF
DNA: TGTGCCAGCAGACAGGGTGAGGGAGGGGAGCTGTTTTTT

J: TRBJ2-1
V: TRBV7-2
size: few
D: NA
CDR3: CASTWGLVVNEQFF
DNA: TGTGCCAGCACTTGGGGGCTGGTCGTTAATGAGCAGTTCTTC

J: TRBJ2-1
V: TRBV27
size: NA
D: NA
CDR3: CASSPHSPQSYNEQFF
DNA: TGTGCCAGCAGTCCCCACAGTCCACAATCCTACAATGAGCAGTTCTTC

J: TRBJ1-2
V: TRBV6-5
size: NA
D: NA
CDR3: CASRSWVNDGYTF
DNA: TGTGCCAGCAGGTCCTGGGTGAATGATGGCTACACCTTC

J: TRBJ1-6
V: TRBV19
size: once
D: NA
CDR3: CASRTYRGNSPLHF
DNA: TGTGCCAGTAGAACGTATCGTGGGAATTCACCCCTCCACTTT

J: TRBJ1-1
V: TRBV5-1
size: NA
D: TRBD1
CDR3: CASSLGRQGGEAFF
DNA: TGCGCCAGCAGCTTGGGCCGACAGGGTGGTGAAGCTTTCTTT

J: TRBJ1-6
V: TRBV2
size: NA
D: NA
CDR3: CASNGDNSPLHF
DNA: TGTGCCAGCAACGGGGATAATTCACCCCTCCACTTT

J: TRBJ1-1
V: TRBV7-8
size: NA
D: TRBD1
CDR3: CASSPTGLGEAFF
DNA: TGTGCCAGCAGCCCGACAGGGTTGGGTGAAGCTTTCTTT

J: TRBJ1-4
V: TRBV15
size: once
D: NA
CDR3: CAIRGRDRHEKLFF
DNA: TGTGCCATCAGGGGCCGGGATCGCCATGAAAAACTGTTTTTT

J: TRBJ2-4
V: TRBV5-6
size: NA
D: NA
CDR3: CASERLAKNIQYF
DNA: TGTGCCAGCGAGCGCTTGGCCAAAAACATTCAGTACTTC

J: TRBJ1-2
V: TRBV7-9
size: NA
D: TRBD1
CDR3: CASSLDQGGGYTF
DNA: TGTGCCAGCAGCTTAGATCAGGGGGGCGGCTACACCTTC

J: TRBJ2-5
V: TRBV4-2
size: NA
D: NA
CDR3: CASSQVGRLGKETQYF
DNA: TGTGCCAGCAGCCAAGTGGGGCGCCTAGGCAAAGAGACCCAGTACTTC

J: TRBJ2-1
V: TRBV11-3
size: few
D: TRBD1
CDR3: CASRKGQGYEQFF
DNA: TGTGCCAGCAGAAAGGGACAGGGTTACGAGCAGTTCTTC

J: TRBJ1-2
V: TRBV19
size: NA
D: NA
CDR3: CASSPRVSSGYTF
DNA: TGTGCCAGTAGCCCCAGGGTCTCTTCAGGCTACACCTTC

J: TRBJ2-7
V: TRBV6-5
size: NA
D: TRBD1
CDR3: CASRGQGHYEQYF
DNA: TGTGCCAGCAGGGGACAGGGGCACTACGAGCAGTACTTC

J: TRBJ2-7
V: TRBV28
size: NA
D: NA
CDR3: CASSLPRVSYEQYF
DNA: TGTGCCAGCAGTCTCCCACGGGTATCCTACGAGCAGTACTTC

J: TRBJ2-7
V: TRBV28
size: NA
D: TRBD2
CDR3: CASSLPVSGRTYEQYF
DNA: TGTGCCAGCAGTCTCCCCGTCAGCGGGAGGACCTACGAGCAGTACTTC

J: TRBJ2-1
V: TRBV5-1
size: few
D: NA
CDR3: CASRLGHPYNEQFF
DNA: TGCGCCAGCAGGCTGGGCCACCCCTACAATGAGCAGTTCTTC

J: TRBJ2-7
V: TRBV7-6
size: NA
D: NA
CDR3: CASSLEAYEQYF
DNA: TGTGCCAGCAGCTTAGAGGCCTACGAGCAGTACTTC

J: TRBJ1-1
V: TRBV2
size: few
D: NA
CDR3: CASRPGRNTEAFF
DNA: TGTGCCAGCAGACCGGGCCGTAACACTGAAGCTTTCTTT

J: TRBJ1-5
V: TRBV30
size: NA
D: NA
CDR3: CAWSVFLNQPQHF
DNA: TGTGCCTGGAGTGTTTTCCTCAATCAGCCCCAGCATTTT

J: TRBJ2-3
V: TRBV29-1
size: NA
D: TRBD1
CDR3: CSVNPTRGRTDTQYF
DNA: TGCAGCGTTAATCCGACCAGGGGGCGCACAGATACGCAGTATTTT